These 26 T cell receptor beta chains originate from one sample sequenced in a study of neurological immune-mediated disorders. TCRdb fed the 5' RACE reads into MiXCR, producing one record per CDR3 protein. The sample has 71,000 or so distinct CDR3 sequences, about 5.5% seen once. The sample comprised PBMCs. These receptors came from a young woman with multiple sclerosis.

This clonotype was observed many times. J is TRBJ2-1 and V is TRBV6-6, with TRBD2 matching 7 bases. In germline, CDR1 is MNHNY, CDR2 SVGAGI (reference sequence). Trimming at V came to 9 bases and at J to 2 bases, leaving 7 bases not matched to a gene. The CDR3 covers 14 residues. CDR3 region: CASDGTTTYNEQFF. As DNA, the CDR3 is TGTGCCAGTGACGGGACTACCACCTACAATGAGCAGTTCTTC.

The table lists this clonotype with many counts. The chain uses TRBV5-1 and TRBJ2-1, with TRBD1 matching 7 bases. The CDR3 has 15 residues. Germline lookup yields CDR1 SGHRS and CDR2 YFSETQ. V lost 4 bases to trimming and J lost 4 bases; unmatched junction nucleotides: 8. The CDR3 region is CASSLGQVVYNEQFF. Here the CDR3 DNA reads TGCGCCAGCAGCCTCGGACAGGTTGTGTACAATGAGCAGTTCTTC.

Comment on this clonotype: The junction and the germline gene differ at one end; a read error may be behind it. The J gene is TRBJ1-5, the V gene TRBV5-1, with unresolved D. The CDR3 is 13 amino acids. The germline gives CDR1 SGHRS, CDR2 YFSETQ. The CDR3, as DNA: TGCGCCAGCAGTGAGGTTTCCAATCAGCCCCAGAATTTT. This encodes CASSEVSNQPQNF.

This clonotype was counted at least ten times. The genes are TRBV12-3 or TRBV12-4 and TRBJ1-2; D not certain. The CDR3 consists of 15 residues. V lost 6 bases and J 2 bases, leaving 16 bases between the germline ends. The CDR3 DNA sequence: TGTGCCAGCAGCAAAGCCTCAGACGGAAACTATGGCTACACCTTC. As protein: CASSKASDGNYGYTF.

The chain combines TRBV5-6 with TRBJ2-7; 8 bases map to TRBD2. CDR1 is SGHDT and CDR2 is YYEEEE in the germline V gene. After removal of 4 bases from V and 3 bases from J, the junction contained 9 bases not matched to a gene. CDR3 length equals 15 residues. CDR3 in amino acids: CASSAGTRGFYEQYF. Written as DNA, the CDR3 is TGTGCCAGCAGCGCCGGGACTAGAGGCTTCTACGAGCAGTACTTC.

This clonotype was counted at least ten times. This chain joins TRBV20-1 and TRBJ2-5; 14 nucleotides match TRBD2. CDR1 and CDR2 (germline): DFQATT, SNEGSKA (reference sequence). Germline trimming cut 1 base from V and 5 bases from J; bases unmatched to any gene: 6. The CDR3 is made up of 16 amino acids. CDR3 in amino acids: CSARARLAGGMETQYF. CDR3 DNA sequence: TGCAGTGCTAGAGCACGACTAGCGGGGGGGATGGAGACCCAGTACTTC.

This clonotype was observed many times. The V and J genes are TRBV12-3 or TRBV12-4 and TRBJ1-2; D not resolved. This CDR3 is built from 14 residues. V lost 5 bases, J lost 8 bases, and 18 bases lay in between. The CDR3: CASSPTPGSGGYTF. The DNA for the CDR3 is TGTGCCAGCAGTCCAACCCCGGGGTCGGGAGGCTACACCTTC.

This clonotype was found a few times. At one boundary the junction diverges from the germline segment, which might be a read error. The genes are TRBV20-1 and TRBJ1-6; D is unclear. This CDR3 region has 13 residues. CDR1 DFQATT and CDR2 SNEGSKA come from the germline V gene (reference sequence). The CDR3 DNA is TGCAGTGCTAGCGGACCTAATAATTCAACCCTCAACTTT. The encoded protein is CSASGPNNSTLNF.

This clonotype was seen many times. V usage is TRBV20-1 and J usage is TRBJ2-5; tentative D call: TRBD2 (6 bases). Deletions cut 6 bases from V and 7 bases from J, with 18 bases between. This CDR3 is 13 amino acids long. Germline V gives CDR1 DFQATT, CDR2 SNEGSKA (reference sequence). CDR3 nucleotides: TGCAGTGCCGCGAAGGGGCGGGGCGCGACCCAGTACTTC. The encoded protein is CSAAKGRGATQYF.

This clonotype was observed many times. The V call is TRBV20-1, the J call TRBJ1-2; D is unresolved. Germline V CDR1 and CDR2: DFQATT, SNEGSKA (reference sequence). The CDR3 is 14 residues long. V lost 5 bases to trimming and J lost 3 bases, with 16 bases between them. Here the CDR3 reads CSADSGRTDYGYTF. The CDR3 coding sequence is TGCAGTGCTGACTCTGGACGGACCGACTATGGCTACACCTTC.

At least ten counts were recorded for this clonotype. This rearrangement joins TRBV5-5 to TRBJ1-2; D is undetermined. Germline V gives CDR1 SGHKS, CDR2 YYEKEE (reference sequence). The ends were cut back, 0 bases at V and 0 bases at J, with 6 bases in the middle. The CDR3 totals 14 residues. The CDR3 spells CASSLEQANYGYTF. In DNA form, the CDR3 reads TGTGCCAGCAGCTTGGAGCAGGCTAACTATGGCTACACCTTC.

This clonotype was counted at least ten times. The V gene is TRBV5-1, the J gene TRBJ2-3, with 10 bases identical to TRBD2. Germline CDR1 reads SGHRS; CDR2 reads YFSETQ. The CDR3 is made up of 16 amino acids. Unmatched junction bases numbered 7, after V lost 0 bases and J lost 6 bases. The CDR3 region is CASSLEPSGSLDTQYF. The CDR3 region has the DNA TGCGCCAGCAGCTTGGAGCCTAGCGGGAGTTTGGATACGCAGTATTTT.

There are many counts of this clonotype. The rearrangement uses TRBV5-1 and TRBJ2-1, with D tentatively TRBD2 (6 bases). Germline assignment: CDR1 SGHRS and CDR2 YFSETQ. The V and J ends lost 2 bases and 0 bases respectively, with 21 bases between them. The CDR3 runs 19 residues. This CDR3 reads CASSFRWYGSGSSYNEQFF. As DNA, the CDR3 is TGCGCCAGCAGCTTTCGTTGGTACGGGAGTGGGAGCTCCTACAATGAGCAGTTCTTC.

This clonotype was observed at least ten times. The chain carries TRBV28 and TRBJ2-5, with 12 bases that match TRBD2. V was pared by 1 base and J by 5 bases, with 5 bases of the junction left unmatched. This CDR3 has 16 residues. Germline V gene data show CDR1 as MDHEN and CDR2 as SYDVKM. This CDR3 reads CASSLLLAGGLETQYF. The DNA of the CDR3 is TGTGCCAGCAGTTTATTGCTAGCGGGAGGGCTGGAGACCCAGTACTTC. The entire variable domain, with the rest obtained from reference TRBV28 and TRBJ2-5, is as follows: DVKVTQSSRYLVKRTGEKVFLECVQDMDHENMFWYRQDPGLGLRLIYFSYDVKMKEKGDIPEGYSVSREKKERFSLILESASTNQTSMYLCASSLLLAGGLETQYFGPGTRLLVL.

This clonotype was seen many times. The chain combines TRBV7-2 with TRBJ2-7; TRBD2 is a possible D gene (5 bases). Trimming pared 5 bases from V and 3 bases from J, leaving 14 bases between. Germline V CDR1 and CDR2: SGHTA, FQGNSA. CDR3 length equals 14 residues. DNA for the CDR3: TGTGCCAGCAGCCCGGGGAGAAGGGACTACGAGCAGTACTTC. It encodes CASSPGRRDYEQYF.

This clonotype was seen at least ten times. V and J are TRBV5-6 and TRBJ2-2; TRBD2 is a possible D gene (6 bases). Germline V gene sequence: CDR1 SGHDT, CDR2 YYEEEE. Trimming cost V 5 bases and J 4 bases, with 12 bases left between them. The CDR3 consists of 14 residues. CDR3 sequence: CASSTGTGTGELFF. CDR3 DNA sequence: TGTGCCAGCAGTACCGGGACTGGCACCGGGGAGCTGTTTTTT.

The sample holds many counts of this clonotype. The chain links TRBV7-8 to TRBJ1-6, with TRBD1 matching 12 bases. CDR1 is SGHVS and CDR2 is FQNEAQ in the germline V gene. The CDR3 is 17 residues long. V shed 0 bases, J shed 7 bases, and the junction held 4 bases outside the gene matches. The CDR3 DNA follows: TGTGCCAGCAGCTTAGCGGGACAGGGGGCCTTAAATTCACCCCTCCACTTT. Translation gives CASSLAGQGALNSPLHF.

This clonotype has a count of ten or more. This sequence joins TRBV28 and TRBJ1-4; no definite D call. The V gene's germline CDR1 is MDHEN and CDR2 SYDVKM. V dropped 5 bases and J dropped 0 bases, with 10 bases sitting between them. CDR3 length: 15 residues. The CDR3 loop reads CASSREDATNEKLFF. CDR3 bases: TGTGCCAGCAGTCGTGAGGACGCAACTAATGAAAAACTGTTTTTT. The variable domain in full, completed from reference TRBV28 and TRBJ1-4, reads DVKVTQSSRYLVKRTGEKVFLECVQDMDHENMFWYRQDPGLGLRLIYFSYDVKMKEKGDIPEGYSVSREKKERFSLILESASTNQTSMYLCASSREDATNEKLFFGSGTQLSVL.

This clonotype appeared many times. The rearrangement joins TRBV6-6 to TRBJ2-7, with D possibly matching TRBD1 (8 bases). The CDR3 covers 14 residues. Germline V CDR1 and CDR2: MNHNY, SVGAGI (reference sequence). With 6 bases removed from V and 4 bases from J, the gap between germline ends came to 16 bases. CDR3 in DNA: TGTGCCAGCAGGGTACAGGGGGAGGGTTACGAGCAGTACTTC. Its translation: CASRVQGEGYEQYF.

This clonotype appeared many times. The chain recombines TRBV5-1 with TRBJ1-2, with D unresolved. Looked up from germline, CDR1 is SGHRS and CDR2 is YFSETQ. The V end was cut by 5 bases, the J end by 4 bases, with 12 bases between. This CDR3 region has 13 residues. CDR3 in amino acids: CASSFEDLYGYTF. The CDR3 DNA is TGCGCCAGCAGTTTCGAGGACCTCTATGGCTACACCTTC.

The chain has TRBV20-1 and TRBJ2-5; D tentatively reads TRBD1 or TRBD2 (5 bases each). This CDR3 has 11 residues. Germline lookup yields CDR1 DFQATT and CDR2 SNEGSKA (reference sequence). Trimming cost V 5 bases and J 8 bases, with 12 bases left between them. The CDR3 loop is CSAGWDGTQYF. The CDR3 DNA is TGCAGTGCTGGGTGGGACGGTACCCAGTACTTC.

Turning to this clonotype: A much bigger clone sits one base away, suggesting this may be a read error. J is TRBJ1-1 and V is TRBV12-3 or TRBV12-4; D is unresolved. This CDR3 comprises 12 residues. CDR3 region: CDSSFSDTEAFF. As DNA, the CDR3 is TGTGACAGCAGTTTCTCGGACACTGAAGCTTTCTTT.

This clonotype occurred many times. The chain carries TRBV3-1 and TRBJ1-4; 8 nucleotides align to TRBD1. Trimming took 6 bases from V and 8 from J; bases not matched to a gene: 8. This CDR3 region has 14 residues. Germline CDR1 and CDR2: LGHDT and YNNKEL (reference sequence). The CDR3 region has the DNA TGTGCCAGCAGGGCGGGACAGGTGGGGGAAAAACTGTTTTTT. Translation: CASRAGQVGEKLFF.

This clonotype has ten or more counts. V gene TRBV29-1 combines with J gene TRBJ1-1; D remains ambiguous. The V gene's germline CDR1 is SQVTM and CDR2 ANQGSEA. V was cut by 2 bases and J by 0 bases, with 7 bases left in between. CDR3 length: 13 amino acids. The CDR3 loop reads CSVERTMNTEAFF. CDR3 coding DNA: TGCAGCGTTGAACGGACCATGAACACTGAAGCTTTCTTT.

This clonotype showed up many times. One base away lies a much larger clone, so this may be a sequencing read error. V usage is TRBV12-3 or TRBV12-4 and J usage is TRBJ1-2; possible D gene TRBD1, 5 bases. The CDR3 has 13 residues. V was trimmed by 0 bases and J by 14 bases, leaving 16 bases between them. CDR3 DNA sequence: TGTGCCAGCAGTTTAGCCCTCATGGGGCTAAGAACCTTC. Translated, it gives CASSLALMGLRTF.

This clonotype occurred a few times. This rearrangement joins TRBV18 to TRBJ1-6, with a tentative D call TRBD1 (6 bases). Germline assignment: CDR1 KGHSH and CDR2 LQKENI. The CDR3 length is 14 residues. The germline V and J ends were trimmed by 3 bases and 7 bases, with 10 bases remaining between them. CDR3 amino acids: CASSPSTGNSPLHF. In nucleotides, the CDR3 is TGTGCCAGCTCACCCTCCACAGGGAATTCACCCCTCCACTTT.